The rows below give T cell receptor beta chains drawn from one sample of a study of T cell changes during pregnancy in multiple sclerosis. TCRdb's copy holds only in-frame clones and misses some; the assay was immunoSEQ multiplex PCR. The repertoire holds under 65,000 clones, with around 90% as singletons. The input for sequencing was CD4+ T cells from peripheral blood mononuclear cells, taken after pregnancy. The receptors were sampled from a female donor in good health, enrolled as a control in a pregnancy study. Each CDR3 is given with its conserved first and last residue. Fields, in order: V gene, J gene, D gene, clone size, CDR3 protein, CDR3 DNA. A D gene is named only where the DNA matches it firmly. The size entry is marked missing in some rows and otherwise reads once, few, many or a size class.

TRBV28	TRBJ2-2	TRBD1	NA	CASTIPGQGRSGELFF	TGTGCCAGCACCATCCCGGGACAGGGAAGGTCCGGGGAGCTGTTTTTT
TRBV15	TRBJ1-4	NA	NA	CATSRGEFGNEKLFF	TGTGCCACCAGCAGAGGGGAGTTTGGTAATGAAAAACTGTTTTTT
TRBV7-8	TRBJ1-3	NA	NA	CASSRRGGFDTIYF	TGTGCCAGCAGCCGGCGGGGGGGGTTTGACACCATATATTTT
TRBV28	TRBJ2-1	TRBD2	NA	CASMRPGLAGYNEQFF	TGTGCCAGCATGAGGCCGGGACTAGCGGGATACAATGAGCAGTTCTTC
TRBV5-1	TRBJ2-5	TRBD1	NA	CASRPDRAQETQYF	TGCGCCAGCAGACCAGACAGGGCGCAAGAGACCCAGTACTTC
TRBV28	TRBJ2-1	TRBD1	NA	CASSPRGLAKTYNEQFF	TGTGCCAGCAGTCCGAGGGGGCTAGCCAAAACCTACAATGAGCAGTTCTTC
TRBV9	TRBJ1-2	NA	once	CASSVAAQGIGYTF	TGTGCCAGCAGCGTAGCCGCCCAGGGTATCGGCTACACCTTC
TRBV7-2	TRBJ2-5	NA	NA	CASSPTEARETQYF	TGTGCCAGCAGCCCCACCGAGGCCCGAGAGACCCAGTACTTC
TRBV5-1	TRBJ2-3	NA	NA	CASSSGVVSPGGTQYF	TGCGCCAGCAGCTCCGGTGTTGTGAGCCCCGGGGGTACGCAGTATTTT
TRBV27	TRBJ2-7	TRBD1	NA	CASSLLGRGSSYEQYF	TGTGCCAGCAGTTTATTAGGCAGGGGGAGCTCCTACGAGCAGTACTTC
TRBV10-1	TRBJ1-5	NA	few	CASSTGPNQPQHF	TGCGCCAGCAGCACAGGCCCAAATCAGCCCCAGCATTTT